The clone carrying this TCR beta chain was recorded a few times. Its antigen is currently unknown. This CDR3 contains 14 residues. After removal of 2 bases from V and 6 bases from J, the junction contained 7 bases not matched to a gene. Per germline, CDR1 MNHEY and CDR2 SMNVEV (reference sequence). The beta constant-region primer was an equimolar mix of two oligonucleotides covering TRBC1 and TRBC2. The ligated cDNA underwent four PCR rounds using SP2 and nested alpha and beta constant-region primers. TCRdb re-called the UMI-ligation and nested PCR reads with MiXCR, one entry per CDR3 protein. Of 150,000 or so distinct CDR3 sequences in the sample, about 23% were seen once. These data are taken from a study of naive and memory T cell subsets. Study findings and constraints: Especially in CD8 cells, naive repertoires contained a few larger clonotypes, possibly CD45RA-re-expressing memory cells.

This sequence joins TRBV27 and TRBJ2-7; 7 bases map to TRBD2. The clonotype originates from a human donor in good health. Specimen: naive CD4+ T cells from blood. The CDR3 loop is CASSLKPSGSEQYF. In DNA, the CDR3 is TGTGCCAGCAGTTTAAAGCCTAGCGGCAGCGAGCAGTACTTC.